The rows below give T cell receptor beta chains drawn from one sample of a study of cytomegalovirus exposure and HLA in healthy donors. TCRdb's table, derived via immunoSEQ multiplex PCR, lists solely in-frame clones and lacks some. The data show about 100,000 clones, under 80% seen once. The sample comprised PBMCs. These receptors all come from a man aged 40-50 years in good health and CMV-seropositive. The CDR3 runs from the conserved cysteine through the conserved F or W. The D gene is left open where the match is weak. Clone sizes are given selectively: once, few, many, or a class where the clone is expanded.

v_call,d_call,clone_size,j_call,cdr3_aa,cdr3_nt
TRBV5-1,TRBD1,NA,TRBJ1-3,CASSLAGTESSGNTIYF,TGCGCCAGCAGCTTGGCCGGGACAGAGAGCTCTGGAAACACCATATATTTT
TRBV4-1,NA,NA,TRBJ2-4,CATLDLAKNIQYF,TGCGCCACCCTAGACCTAGCCAAAAACATTCAGTACTTC
TRBV11-2,NA,NA,TRBJ2-7,CASSLAARAQTSQSF,TGTGCCAGCAGCTTAGCGGCCAGGGCCCAAACCTCCCAAAGCTTC
TRBV29-1,NA,NA,TRBJ2-2,CSVEMDSFTGELFF,TGCAGCGTTGAGATGGACAGCTTCACCGGGGAGCTGTTTTTT
TRBV12-5,NA,once,TRBJ1-1,CASGLVPRENTEAFF,TGTGCTAGTGGTTTGGTACCACGAGAGAACACTGAAGCTTTCTTT
TRBV14,TRBD1,NA,TRBJ1-1,CASSQLDRAGTEAFF,TGTGCCAGCAGCCAGTTGGACAGGGCTGGCACTGAAGCTTTCTTT
TRBV15,NA,once,TRBJ2-1,CATSRDQRNEQFF,TGTGCCACCAGCAGGGACCAGCGGAATGAGCAGTTCTTC
TRBV19,TRBD1,NA,TRBJ2-4,CASSIDRGLDIQYF,TGTGCCAGTAGTATTGACAGGGGGTTAGACATTCAGTACTTC
TRBV4-1,NA,once,TRBJ2-5,CASSRRDDQETQYF,TGCGCCAGCAGCCGACGGGATGACCAAGAGACCCAGTACTTC
TRBV6-5,NA,NA,TRBJ2-3,CASKIESTDTQYF,TGTGCCAGCAAGATAGAGAGCACAGATACGCAGTATTTT
TRBV19,NA,NA,TRBJ1-1,CASSIRARSGAEAFF,TGTGCCAGTAGTATAAGGGCCCGGAGCGGGGCTGAAGCTTTCTTT
TRBV5-4,TRBD1,once,TRBJ2-7,CASSLRDRAEQYF,TGTGCCAGCAGCTTGAGGGACAGGGCCGAGCAGTACTTC
TRBV7-2,NA,NA,TRBJ2-7,CASRRGPQYEQYF,TGTGCCAGCAGGAGAGGGCCGCAATACGAGCAGTACTTC
TRBV28,TRBD1,once,TRBJ2-1,CASSFRRGQLINEQFF,TGTGCCAGCAGTTTCCGCCGGGGACAGCTAATCAATGAGCAGTTCTTC
TRBV6-4,NA,few,TRBJ2-1,CASSDAGGYNEQFF,TGTGCCAGCAGTGATGCCGGGGGTTACAATGAGCAGTTCTTC
TRBV5-8,TRBD1,once,TRBJ1-5,CASPPGQGNQPQHF,TGTGCCAGTCCCCCGGGACAGGGCAATCAGCCCCAGCATTTT
TRBV19,TRBD1,NA,TRBJ1-1,CASSIGQGVNTEAFF,TGTGCCAGTAGTATAGGACAGGGTGTAAATACTGAAGCTTTCTTT
TRBV6-5,TRBD1,NA,TRBJ2-7,CASSYTIPAGGDEQYF,TGTGCCAGCAGTTACACCATACCTGCAGGGGGCGACGAGCAGTACTTC
TRBV7-9,NA,NA,TRBJ2-7,CASSWGDGYYEQYF,TGTGCCAGCAGCTGGGGGGACGGATACTACGAGCAGTACTTC
TRBV7-3,NA,NA,TRBJ1-1,CASSLRHNTEAFF,TGTGCCAGCAGCTTACGACATAACACTGAAGCTTTCTTT
TRBV11-2,TRBD1,NA,TRBJ2-1,CASTLDRGYNEQFF,TGTGCCAGCACCTTGGACAGGGGGTACAATGAGCAGTTCTTC
TRBV5-4,NA,NA,TRBJ2-2,CASSLRVAPTTGELFF,TGTGCCAGCAGCTTGAGGGTAGCGCCGACCACGGGGGAGCTGTTTTTT
TRBV5-1,TRBD2,NA,TRBJ2-3,CASSAEAGGPDTQYF,TGCGCCAGCAGCGCGGAAGCGGGAGGGCCAGATACGCAGTATTTT
TRBV14,TRBD2,NA,TRBJ2-1,CASSQDRPSGRSYNEQFF,TGTGCCAGCAGCCAAGATCGTCCTAGCGGGAGGTCCTACAATGAGCAGTTCTTC
TRBV19,NA,NA,TRBJ1-1,CASCTRDPKGDTEAFF,TGTGCCTCCTGCACCCGGGACCCCAAGGGGGACACTGAAGCTTTCTTT
TRBV4-3,TRBD1,NA,TRBJ1-1,CASSQDVKQGGAEAFF,TGCGCCAGCAGCCAAGATGTGAAACAGGGGGGCGCTGAAGCTTTCTTT
TRBV5-1,TRBD2,NA,TRBJ2-2,CASSLVVGRDTGELFF,TGCGCCAGCAGCTTGGTGGTCGGGAGGGACACCGGGGAGCTGTTTTTT
TRBV19,NA,NA,TRBJ2-7,CASSIRDTSYEQYF,TGTGCCAGTAGTATACGAGACACTTCCTACGAGCAGTACTTC
TRBV6-6,TRBD2,NA,TRBJ2-7,CASSPGTSGWGEQYF,TGTGCCAGCAGTCCCGGGACTAGCGGCTGGGGGGAGCAGTACTTC
TRBV21-1,NA,NA,TRBJ1-2,CASTLLDGRDYGYTF,TGTGCCAGCACCCTACTGGACGGGAGGGACTATGGCTACACCTTC
TRBV4-1,NA,NA,TRBJ2-2,CASSQGTSGANTGELFF,TGCGCCAGCAGCCAGGGGACCTCGGGGGCGAACACCGGGGAGCTGTTTTTT
TRBV4-1,NA,few,TRBJ1-2,CASSQVQGGPTYGYTF,TGCGCCAGCAGCCAAGTACAGGGTGGGCCCACCTATGGCTACACCTTC
TRBV5-1,NA,NA,TRBJ1-6,CASSSRQANSPLHF,TGCGCCAGCAGCTCTCGACAGGCAAATTCACCCCTCCACTTT
TRBV6-5,NA,NA,TRBJ1-5,CASSSYRGSNQPQHF,TGTGCCAGCAGCTCCTATAGGGGAAGCAATCAGCCCCAGCATTTT
TRBV10-3,TRBD1,NA,TRBJ1-6,CALRDRVDSPLHF,TGTGCCCTACGGGACAGGGTAGATTCACCCCTCCACTTT
TRBV18,TRBD1,few,TRBJ1-1,CASSPPGQGTNTEAFF,TGTGCCAGCTCACCACCCGGACAGGGCACCAACACTGAAGCTTTCTTT
TRBV9,TRBD2,few,TRBJ2-7,CASRSGRGVMQYF,TGTGCCAGCAGGAGCGGGAGGGGGGTCATGCAGTACTTC
TRBV7-9,NA,once,TRBJ2-7,CASSLGDSRYEQYF,TGTGCCAGCAGCTTAGGGGACTCAAGGTACGAGCAGTACTTC
TRBV19,NA,NA,TRBJ1-2,CATGGAGLFNYGYTF,TGTGCCACGGGGGGGGCAGGCCTATTTAACTATGGCTACACCTTC
TRBV2,NA,NA,TRBJ2-2,CASRGYGGGLNTGELFF,TGTGCCAGCAGGGGGTATGGCGGGGGCTTGAACACCGGGGAGCTGTTTTTT
TRBV6-1,NA,NA,TRBJ1-1,CASSELRADMNTEAFF,TGTGCCAGCAGTGAATTGCGGGCTGACATGAACACTGAAGCTTTCTTT
TRBV5-8,NA,NA,TRBJ1-3,CASSLAQGASGNTIYF,TGTGCCAGCAGCTTGGCCCAGGGTGCCTCTGGAAACACCATATATTTT
TRBV18,NA,NA,TRBJ1-1,CASSPRRTQNTEAFF,TGTGCCAGCTCACCAAGGCGGACACAGAACACTGAAGCTTTCTTT
TRBV11-3,TRBD1,NA,TRBJ2-4,CASSLNRWGQGRENIQYF,TGTGCCAGCAGCTTAAACAGATGGGGACAGGGAAGAGAAAACATTCAGTACTTC
TRBV7-2,TRBD2,few,TRBJ2-7,CAIGGEAGGSYEQYF,TGTGCCATTGGGGGGGAGGCCGGCGGAAGCTACGAGCAGTACTTC
TRBV5-1,TRBD2,NA,TRBJ2-1,CASSRGTSGHTPNEQFF,TGCGCCAGCAGCCGCGGGACTAGCGGGCATACCCCCAATGAGCAGTTCTTC
TRBV4-1,NA,NA,TRBJ1-5,CASSQEPRANSNQPQHF,TGCGCCAGCAGCCAAGAACCCAGGGCGAATAGCAATCAGCCCCAGCATTTT
TRBV6-1,NA,NA,TRBJ2-1,CASSSQPGYEQFF,TGTGCCAGCAGTTCTCAGCCAGGTTATGAGCAGTTCTTC